The T cell receptor beta chain described here comes from a study of blood T cells in healthy people across ages. The study's findings and limits: Naive and antigen-experienced cells were not separated, limiting conclusive comparison.

CDR3 size: 14 residues. After removal of 2 bases from V and 6 bases from J, the junction contained 4 bases not matched to a gene. Germline CDR1 and CDR2: SGDLS and YYNGEE. This clonotype has only a few counts. Its antigen is undetermined. A second roughly 7 to 11 cycle PCR used barcoded and J-beta primers. TCRdb re-called the 5' RACE reads through MiXCR, storing one row per CDR3 protein. The sample yields approximately 780,000 distinct CDR3 sequences, around a quarter seen once. This same sample was also part of a study on T cells of mothers and their children. According to that study: From each mother came over 8 million TCR beta CDR3 reads, and from each child came about 3 million.

This sequence originates from a boy aged 5-17 years in good health. The chain has TRBV9 and TRBJ2-1, with 8 bases fitting TRBD2. The sequenced material came from blood. The CDR3 DNA reads as TGTGCCAGCAGCGTTGGCGGGGGGCGCAATGAGCAGTTCTTC. It is translated as CASSVGGGRNEQFF.